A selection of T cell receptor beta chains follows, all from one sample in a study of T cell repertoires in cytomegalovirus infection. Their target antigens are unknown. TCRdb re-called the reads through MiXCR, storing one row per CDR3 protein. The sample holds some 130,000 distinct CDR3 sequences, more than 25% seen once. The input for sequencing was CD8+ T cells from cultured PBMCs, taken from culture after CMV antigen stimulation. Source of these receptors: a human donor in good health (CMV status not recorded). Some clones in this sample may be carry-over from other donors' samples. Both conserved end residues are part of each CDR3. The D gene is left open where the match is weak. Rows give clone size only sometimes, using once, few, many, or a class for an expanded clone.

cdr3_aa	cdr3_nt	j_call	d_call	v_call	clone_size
CAISGGGEGMIQETQYF	TGTGCCATCAGTGGGGGGGGAGAGGGGATGATACAAGAGACCCAGTACTTC	TRBJ2-5	TRBD2	TRBV10-3	NA
CASSLAGQYNSPLHF	TGTGCCAGCAGCTTAGCGGGACAGTATAATTCACCCCTCCACTTT	TRBJ1-6	TRBD1	TRBV7-9	few
CASSRTSNNEKLFF	TGTGCCAGCAGTAGGACGTCCAATAATGAAAAACTGTTTTTT	TRBJ1-4	NA	TRBV6-6	NA
CASSPSGTQETQYF	TGTGCCAGCAGCCCATCCGGGACTCAAGAGACCCAGTACTTC	TRBJ2-5	NA	TRBV7-2	NA
CASSLQGKGSPLHF	TGTGCCAGCAGTTTACAGGGGAAAGGATCACCCCTCCACTTT	TRBJ1-6	NA	TRBV27	NA
CSASPPGEETQYF	TGCAGTGCTAGCCCCCCCGGGGAGGAGACCCAGTACTTC	TRBJ2-5	NA	TRBV20-1	many
CASSLYQGGGTGELFF	TGTGCCAGCAGCTTGTACCAGGGCGGTGGCACCGGGGAGCTGTTTTTT	TRBJ2-2	NA	TRBV5-5	many
CASSLASTVNIQYF	TGTGCCAGCAGTTTAGCCTCCACGGTGAACATTCAGTACTTC	TRBJ2-4	NA	TRBV28	NA
CASSPGTTLRYTF	TGTGCCAGCAGCCCCGGGACCACCCTTCGCTACACCTTC	TRBJ1-2	NA	TRBV7-8	NA
CASTTTGGYEQYF	TGTGCCAGCACCACGACAGGGGGCTACGAGCAGTACTTC	TRBJ2-7	TRBD1	TRBV6-5	NA
CASSSWRSANYGYTF	TGTGCCAGCAGTTCTTGGCGTTCAGCTAACTATGGCTACACCTTC	TRBJ1-2	NA	TRBV6-2/TRBV6-3	many
CASSLAHGTEAFF	TGTGCCAGCAGCTTAGCGCACGGCACTGAAGCTTTCTTT	TRBJ1-1	NA	TRBV7-7	few
CASSAGQGGTDTQYF	TGTGCCAGCAGTGCCGGACAGGGGGGCACAGATACGCAGTATTTT	TRBJ2-3	TRBD1	TRBV6-5	few
CASSTRSSEGLTEAPSTDTQYF	TGTGCCAGCAGTACACGATCCTCGGAGGGCCTCACCGAGGCACCTAGCACAGATACGCAGTATTTT	TRBJ2-3	NA	TRBV28	few
CSVESFSGYTGELFF	TGCAGCGTTGAATCTTTTAGTGGATACACCGGGGAGCTGTTTTTT	TRBJ2-2	NA	TRBV29-1	few
CASSGAQGSGNTIYF	TGTGCCAGCAGTGGTGCCCAGGGCTCTGGAAACACCATATATTTT	TRBJ1-3	NA	TRBV9	NA
CASSQVLAAEAFF	TGTGCCAGCAGCCAAGTATTGGCAGCTGAAGCTTTCTTT	TRBJ1-1	NA	TRBV3-1	few
CASSLSSGGIMEQYF	TGTGCCAGCAGTTTAAGTAGCGGGGGAATTATGGAGCAGTACTTC	TRBJ2-7	TRBD2	TRBV27	NA